This passage covers 9 T cell receptor beta chains from one sample sequenced in a study of T-cell memory formation after mild COVID-19. TCRdb independently ran MiXCR on the 5' RACE reads; one entry per CDR3 protein. The top ten clones hold 2% to 2.5% of a sample with about 180,000 distinct CDR3 sequences, approximately 16% of them seen once. Material: PBMCs or a T cell subset sorted from them (not recorded which). These TCRs come from an adult woman who had mild COVID-19 (a few samples of this study predate the infection). Cell type and time point are not known.

The chain employs TRBV20-1 and TRBJ1-1, with TRBD1 identical over 7 bases. With V trimmed by 0 bases and J by 8 bases, 6 bases remained unmatched. The CDR3 sequence is 13 residues long. Per germline, CDR1 DFQATT and CDR2 SNEGSKA (reference sequence). CDR3 DNA sequence: TGCAGTGCTAGAGATGGGAGGGGGCTAGAAGCTTTCTTT. Protein sequence: CSARDGRGLEAFF.

This clonotype was counted only a few times. The chain's CDR3 is CASSRPLYGYTF. Here the CDR3 DNA reads TGTGCCAGCAGCCGCCCGCTTTATGGCTACACCTTC. The rearrangement uses TRBV3-1 and TRBJ1-2; D is undetermined. This CDR3 comprises 12 residues. Trimming took 4 bases from V and 5 from J, leaving 8 bases between them. CDR1 LGHDT and CDR2 YNNKEL come from the germline V gene (reference sequence). The whole variable domain, filled in from reference TRBV3-1 and TRBJ1-2, reads DTAVSQTPKYLVTQMGNDKSIKCEQNLGHDTMYWYKQDSKKFLKIMFSYNNKELIINETVPNRFSPKSPDKAHLNLHINSLELGDSAVYFCASSRPLYGYTFGSGTRLTVV.

This clonotype was detected ten times or more. The rearrangement links TRBV29-1 to TRBJ2-7; 7 bases map to TRBD1. The CDR3 has 14 amino acids. Germline loops: CDR1 SQVTM, CDR2 ANQGSEA. J gave up 3 bases and V 2 bases, and 7 bases lay outside the gene matches. The CDR3 protein is CSVENRGDVYEQYF. The CDR3 DNA follows: TGCAGCGTTGAAAACAGGGGAGATGTCTACGAGCAGTACTTC.

The chain carries TRBV7-2 and TRBJ2-5, with 13 positions matching TRBD2. This CDR3 comprises 16 residues. V shed 1 base, J shed 6 bases, and the junction held 5 bases outside the gene matches. Per germline, CDR1 SGHTA and CDR2 FQGNSA. CDR3 sequence reads: CASSLVGLAGEKTQYF. In DNA form, the CDR3 reads TGTGCCAGCAGCTTAGTCGGACTAGCGGGAGAAAAGACCCAGTACTTC. The whole variable domain, filled in from reference TRBV7-2 and TRBJ2-5, reads GAGVSQSPSNKVTEKGKDVELRCDPISGHTALYWYRQSLGQGLEFLIYFQGNSAPDKSGLPSDRFSAERTGGSVSTLTIQRTQQEDSAVYLCASSLVGLAGEKTQYFGPGTRLLVL.

The rearrangement links TRBV4-1 to TRBJ1-5; no clear D. The V end was cut by 0 bases, the J end by 11 bases, with 11 bases between. This CDR3 is built from 13 residues. Germline V lookup: CDR1 MGHRA, CDR2 YSYEKL. CDR3 in amino acids: CASSQDRAVAQHF. The CDR3 DNA reads TGCGCCAGCAGCCAAGATCGGGCGGTCGCCCAGCATTTT.

The V call is TRBV23-1, the J call TRBJ2-2, with D unclear. TRBV23-1 is filed as an ORF, its function uncertain. The V end lost 4 bases, the J end lost 6 bases, and 9 bases lay between the germline ends. The CDR3 consists of 13 residues. CDR3: CASSPYGAGELFF. The CDR3 DNA sequence: TGCGCCAGCAGTCCATATGGGGCCGGGGAGCTGTTTTTT.

The chain recombines TRBV9 with TRBJ2-7, with D unresolved. V lost 4 bases and J 3 bases, leaving 23 bases between the germline ends. The CDR3 covers 17 residues. CDR1 and CDR2 from the germline V gene are SGDLS and YYNGEE. The chain's CDR3 is CASSPRPESASSYEQYF. DNA for the CDR3: TGTGCCAGCAGCCCTCGGCCCGAGTCGGCTAGTAGCTACGAGCAGTACTTC.

This sequence joins TRBV7-9 and TRBJ2-1, with D possibly TRBD2 on 6 matching bases. Germline V gene lookup returns CDR1 SEHNR and CDR2 FQNEAQ (reference sequence). The CDR3 sequence is 13 residues long. V was pared by 6 bases and J by 3 bases, with 9 bases between. The DNA of the CDR3 is TGTGCCAGCAGTCCGGGGGTCTACAATGAGCAGTTCTTC. This translates into CASSPGVYNEQFF.

Only a few counts were recorded for this clonotype. CDR3 DNA sequence: TGTGCCAGTAGTCGCAGCGGGAGAGCCACGGCCACCCACGAGCAGTACTTC. This gives the protein CASSRSGRATATHEQYF. The chain carries TRBV19 and TRBJ2-7; 8 bases line up with TRBD2. Germline assignment: CDR1 LNHDA and CDR2 SQIVND (reference sequence). The CDR3 has 17 residues. J lost 5 bases, V lost 5 bases, and 17 bases had no gene match.